The rows below give T cell receptor beta chains drawn from one sample of a study of early T cells in non-severe SARS-CoV-2 infection. MiXCR, applied by TCRdb to the 5' RACE reads, yields one record per CDR3 protein. The sample lists 40,000 or so distinct CDR3 sequences, 5.5% seen once, with roughly 4% in the top ten. Sequences were derived from whole blood, sampled at baseline. These receptors originate from an adult who was a healthcare worker with PCR-confirmed SARS-CoV-2 infection or an uninfected control (not recorded which). Each CDR3 is given with its conserved first and last residue. Each record gives: J gene, clone size, D gene, V gene, CDR3 protein, CDR3 DNA. D genes are given only for firm matches. Where a row states a size, it is once, few, many or the class of an expanded clone; other rows omit it.

J: TRBJ1-3; size: once; D: -; V: TRBV10-2; CDR3: CASSEPVSSGNTIYF; DNA: TGCGCCAGCAGTGAGCCGGTGAGCTCTGGAAACACCATATATTTT
J: TRBJ1-2; size: many; D: TRBD1; V: TRBV25-1; CDR3: CASKGQGGGYTF; DNA: TGTGCCAGCAAGGGACAGGGAGGCGGCTACACCTTC
J: TRBJ1-1; size: -; D: -; V: TRBV10-2; CDR3: CASRGMNTEAFF; DNA: TGCGCCAGCAGGGGTATGAACACTGAAGCTTTCTTT
J: TRBJ1-2; size: many; D: -; V: TRBV27; CDR3: CASSFSGAVYGYTF; DNA: TGTGCCAGCAGTTTTTCAGGCGCCGTCTATGGCTACACCTTC
J: TRBJ1-5; size: many; D: -; V: TRBV18; CDR3: CASTPTGSDQPQHF; DNA: TGTGCCAGCACCCCGACAGGCTCAGACCAGCCCCAGCATTTT
J: TRBJ2-2; size: few; D: -; V: TRBV19; CDR3: CASSMAIGELFF; DNA: TGTGCCAGTAGTATGGCTATCGGGGAGCTGTTTTTT
J: TRBJ1-1; size: many; D: -; V: TRBV5-4; CDR3: CASSLGGGTEAFF; DNA: TGTGCCAGCAGCTTGGGCGGGGGGACTGAAGCTTTCTTT
J: TRBJ2-3; size: many; D: -; V: TRBV29-1; CDR3: CSVGELDTQYF; DNA: TGCAGCGTTGGCGAGTTGGATACGCAGTATTTT
J: TRBJ2-5; size: many; D: -; V: TRBV5-1; CDR3: CASSLNPLTGGLAQYF; DNA: TGCGCCAGCAGCTTAAACCCTTTGACAGGCGGATTGGCCCAGTACTTC
J: TRBJ1-2; size: -; D: -; V: TRBV19; CDR3: CASRQTLFYGYTF; DNA: TGTGCCAGTAGACAGACTCTCTTTTATGGCTACACCTTC
J: TRBJ1-5; size: many; D: -; V: TRBV4-2; CDR3: CASSQEEGGNQPQHF; DNA: TGTGCCAGCAGCCAAGAAGAGGGGGGCAATCAGCCCCAGCATTTT
J: TRBJ1-5; size: many; D: -; V: TRBV6-5; CDR3: CASSYRGRNQPQHF; DNA: TGTGCCAGCAGTTACAGGGGCCGCAATCAGCCCCAGCATTTT
J: TRBJ2-3; size: few; D: TRBD2; V: TRBV5-4; CDR3: CASSSLSGRGTDTQYF; DNA: TGTGCCAGCAGCTCATTAAGCGGGAGAGGTACAGATACGCAGTATTTT
J: TRBJ2-1; size: many; D: -; V: TRBV14; CDR3: CASSQVGYNEQFF; DNA: TGTGCCAGCAGCCAAGTGGGATACAATGAGCAGTTCTTC
J: TRBJ1-1; size: medium-sized; D: -; V: TRBV11-2; CDR3: CASSFPAPPSPNTEAFF; DNA: TGTGCCAGCAGCTTCCCCGCTCCCCCTTCTCCCAACACTGAAGCTTTCTTT
J: TRBJ2-1; size: many; D: TRBD2; V: TRBV19; CDR3: CASSLGTSGTSNEQFF; DNA: TGTGCCAGTAGTCTCGGGACTAGCGGGACTAGTAATGAGCAGTTCTTC
J: TRBJ2-2; size: few; D: -; V: TRBV27; CDR3: CASSLPGYTGELFF; DNA: TGTGCCAGCAGTTTACCCGGGTACACCGGGGAGCTGTTTTTT
J: TRBJ2-1; size: many; D: -; V: TRBV4-2; CDR3: CASSQVTRNWDWYNEQFF; DNA: TGTGCCAGCAGCCAAGTTACAAGGAACTGGGACTGGTACAATGAGCAGTTCTTC
J: TRBJ1-5; size: many; D: -; V: TRBV20-1; CDR3: CSAKERNQPQHF; DNA: TGCAGTGCTAAGGAGAGGAATCAGCCCCAGCATTTT
J: TRBJ2-3; size: -; D: -; V: TRBV20-1; CDR3: CSAREPTGWGTDTQYF; DNA: TGCAGTGCTAGAGAACCAACAGGGTGGGGCACAGATACGCAGTATTTT
J: TRBJ2-3; size: few; D: TRBD2; V: TRBV18; CDR3: CASSPVTGGSGGDTQYF; DNA: TGTGCCAGCTCACCGGTGACTGGCGGGAGTGGGGGAGATACGCAGTATTTT
J: TRBJ2-7; size: many; D: -; V: TRBV7-9; CDR3: CASSRDTYEQYF; DNA: TGTGCCAGCAGCCGAGACACATACGAGCAGTACTTC
J: TRBJ2-7; size: many; D: -; V: TRBV20-1; CDR3: CSAPLVYEQYF; DNA: TGCAGTGCCCCGCTCGTCTACGAGCAGTACTTC
J: TRBJ2-7; size: few; D: -; V: TRBV13; CDR3: CASSLGGLKSYEQYF; DNA: TGTGCCAGCAGCTTAGGGGGACTGAAGAGCTACGAGCAGTACTTC
J: TRBJ1-1; size: many; D: TRBD1; V: TRBV5-6; CDR3: CASRVQGAGTEAFF; DNA: TGTGCCAGCAGGGTACAGGGGGCTGGCACTGAAGCTTTCTTT
J: TRBJ1-1; size: few; D: -; V: TRBV5-4; CDR3: CASSPGRLNTEAFF; DNA: TGTGCCAGCAGCCCGGGACGGCTGAACACTGAAGCTTTCTTT
J: TRBJ1-5; size: many; D: -; V: TRBV2; CDR3: CASSVKKGIEGVGQPQHF; DNA: TGTGCCAGCAGTGTTAAGAAGGGGATCGAGGGTGTAGGTCAGCCCCAGCATTTT
J: TRBJ2-1; size: few; D: -; V: TRBV7-2; CDR3: CASSFRNYNEQFF; DNA: TGTGCCAGCAGCTTTCGCAACTACAATGAGCAGTTCTTC
J: TRBJ2-7; size: -; D: -; V: TRBV7-8; CDR3: CASSLGRVPSSYEQYF; DNA: TGTGCCAGCAGCCTGGGCCGGGTCCCCAGCTCCTACGAGCAGTACTTC
J: TRBJ1-1; size: -; D: TRBD1; V: TRBV6-2/TRBV6-3; CDR3: CASSYLPTGRTEAFF; DNA: TGTGCCAGCAGTTACCTCCCGACAGGGCGGACTGAAGCTTTCTTT
J: TRBJ1-5; size: many; D: -; V: TRBV30; CDR3: CAWTTPGAGQPQHF; DNA: TGTGCCTGGACCACGCCGGGGGCAGGGCAGCCCCAGCATTTT
J: TRBJ1-5; size: many; D: TRBD1; V: TRBV18; CDR3: CASSQGTASDQPQHF; DNA: TGTGCCAGCTCACAGGGGACAGCCTCCGATCAGCCCCAGCATTTT
J: TRBJ2-2; size: -; D: -; V: TRBV10-3; CDR3: CAISVQHLTGELFF; DNA: TGTGCCATCAGTGTACAGCATCTCACCGGGGAGCTGTTTTTT
J: TRBJ1-4; size: many; D: -; V: TRBV16; CDR3: CASSLTTNEKLFF; DNA: TGTGCCAGCAGCCTAACAACTAATGAAAAACTGTTTTTT
J: TRBJ1-6; size: many; D: TRBD1; V: TRBV14; CDR3: CASSRQGTRVNSPLHF; DNA: TGTGCCAGCAGCCGACAGGGCACCCGGGTAAATTCACCCCTCCACTTT
J: TRBJ2-3; size: many; D: -; V: TRBV6-1; CDR3: CATSQIDTQYF; DNA: TGTGCCACCAGTCAAATAGATACGCAGTATTTT
J: TRBJ2-3; size: many; D: TRBD1; V: TRBV7-2; CDR3: CASSPDRSSTDTQYF; DNA: TGTGCCAGCAGCCCGGACAGGAGCTCCACAGATACGCAGTATTTT
J: TRBJ2-7; size: many; D: -; V: TRBV6-5; CDR3: CATKWGPNSYEQYF; DNA: TGTGCCACCAAGTGGGGGCCAAATTCTTACGAGCAGTACTTC
J: TRBJ2-3; size: many; D: -; V: TRBV9; CDR3: CASSVIGGTDTQYF; DNA: TGTGCCAGCAGCGTGATAGGGGGAACAGATACGCAGTATTTT
J: TRBJ2-7; size: many; D: -; V: TRBV20-1; CDR3: CSASEPGGEQYF; DNA: TGCAGTGCTAGTGAACCGGGCGGCGAGCAGTACTTC
J: TRBJ1-2; size: few; D: -; V: TRBV11-2; CDR3: CASSPRGGEYGYTF; DNA: TGTGCCAGCAGCCCCCGTGGGGGGGAGTATGGCTACACCTTC